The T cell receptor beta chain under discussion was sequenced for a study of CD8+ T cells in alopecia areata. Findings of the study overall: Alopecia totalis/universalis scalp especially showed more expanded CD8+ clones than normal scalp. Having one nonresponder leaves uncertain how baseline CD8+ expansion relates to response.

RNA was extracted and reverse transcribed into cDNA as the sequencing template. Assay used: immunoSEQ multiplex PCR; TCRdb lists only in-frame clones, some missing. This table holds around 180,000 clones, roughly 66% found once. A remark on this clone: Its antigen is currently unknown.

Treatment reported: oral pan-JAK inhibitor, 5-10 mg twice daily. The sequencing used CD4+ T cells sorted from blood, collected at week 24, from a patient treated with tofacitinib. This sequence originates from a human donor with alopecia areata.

CDR3 sequence: CATMAGRYTDTQYF. CDR3 nucleotide sequence: TGTGCCACCATGGCGGGCAGATACACAGATACGCAGTATTTT. This chain connects TRBV6-5 to TRBJ2-3; tentative D call: TRBD2 (5 bases). CDR1 MNHEY and CDR2 SVGAGI come from the germline V gene. There are 14 residues in the CDR3. V lost 10 bases to trimming and J lost 2 bases, with 16 bases between them.